This entry is about one T cell receptor beta chain. This record comes from a study of blood T cell repertoires in COVID-19. At the level of the study: PBMCs, B-cell-depleted T cells, or T cells were the source of the cDNA or gDNA that made up the material.

Assignment of participants to cohorts was predicated upon participant-reported clinical history. Each recovered donor of Cohort 3 presented with two negative PCRs, clearance, or symptom resolution. The repertoire was sequenced with immunoSEQ multiplex PCR; TCRdb's copy has only in-frame clones and lacks some. The repertoire holds more than 150,000 clones, with about 72% as singletons. With 6 bases removed from V and 5 bases from J, the gap between germline ends came to 18 bases. The CDR3 sequence is 15 residues long. Germline CDR1 is MNHEY and CDR2 is SMNVEV (reference sequence). The source is a woman in her fifties or sixties who had recovered from COVID-19. Sequencing was performed on PBMCs or T cells enriched from blood (not recorded which). This chain uses TRBV27 with TRBJ2-3, with D perhaps matching TRBD1 (6 bases). CDR3 DNA: TGTGCCAGCAGGAAGACCATCGGGACAAAAGATACGCAGTATTTT. Protein: CASRKTIGTKDTQYF.